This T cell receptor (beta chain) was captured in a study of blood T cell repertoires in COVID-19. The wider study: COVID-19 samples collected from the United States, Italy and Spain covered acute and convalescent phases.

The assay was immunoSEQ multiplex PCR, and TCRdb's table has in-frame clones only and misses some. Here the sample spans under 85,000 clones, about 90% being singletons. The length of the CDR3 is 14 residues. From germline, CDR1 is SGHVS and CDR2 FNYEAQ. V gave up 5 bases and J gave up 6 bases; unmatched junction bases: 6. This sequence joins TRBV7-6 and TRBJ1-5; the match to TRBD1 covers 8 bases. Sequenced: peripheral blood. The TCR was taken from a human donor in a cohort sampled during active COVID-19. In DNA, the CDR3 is TGTGCCAGCAGCAACGGACAGGGAGGTCAGCCCCAGCATTTT. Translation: CASSNGQGGQPQHF.